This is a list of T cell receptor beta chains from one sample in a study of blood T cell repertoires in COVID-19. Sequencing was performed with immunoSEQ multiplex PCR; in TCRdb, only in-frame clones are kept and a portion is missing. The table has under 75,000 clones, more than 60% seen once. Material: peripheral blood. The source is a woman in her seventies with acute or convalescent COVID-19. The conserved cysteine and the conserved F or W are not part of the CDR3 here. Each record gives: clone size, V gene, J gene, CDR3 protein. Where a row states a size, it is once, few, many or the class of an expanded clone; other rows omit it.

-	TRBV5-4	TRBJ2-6	ASSFWASGANVLT
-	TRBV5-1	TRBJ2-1	ASSLLGGNEQF
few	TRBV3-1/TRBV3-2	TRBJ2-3	ASSYGLAGGDTQY
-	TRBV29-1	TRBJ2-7	SVAGSGFFEQY
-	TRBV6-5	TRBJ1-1	ASSFSELNTEAF
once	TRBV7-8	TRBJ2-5	ASSLNRLTYQETQY
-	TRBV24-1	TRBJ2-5	ATSDEGSQETQY
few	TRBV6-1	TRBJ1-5	ASSAFRGQGFNQPQH
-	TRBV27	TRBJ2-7	ASRRAGGPYEQY
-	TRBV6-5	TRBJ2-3	ASSYDSSTDTQY
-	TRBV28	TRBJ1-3	ASSLWGVSGNTIY
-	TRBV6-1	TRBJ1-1	ASSEDRTGRTEAF
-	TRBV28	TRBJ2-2	ASTDSFGTGANGELF
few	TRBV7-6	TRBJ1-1	ASSGPAGAKNTEAF
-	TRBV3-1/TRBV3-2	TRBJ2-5	ASSQETSGAETQY
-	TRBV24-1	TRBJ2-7	ATSERFGGAQY
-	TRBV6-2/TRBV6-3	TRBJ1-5	ASSYLPGTAYSNQPQH
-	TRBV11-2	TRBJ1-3	ASSEDPGGNTIY
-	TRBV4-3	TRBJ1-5	ASSQDNNQPQH
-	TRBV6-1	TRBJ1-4	ASSEPLLVLKETNEKLF
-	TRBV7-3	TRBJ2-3	ASSTSRSLAQY
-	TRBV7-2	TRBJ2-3	ASSTGPLNTQY
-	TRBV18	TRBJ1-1	ASSNDRGWANTEAF
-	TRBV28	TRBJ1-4	ASSNGGASANEKLF
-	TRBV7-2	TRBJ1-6	ASRSGLYSPLH
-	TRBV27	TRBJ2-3	ASSLGRQGSADTQY
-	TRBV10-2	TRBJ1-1	ASSDTGEDTEAF
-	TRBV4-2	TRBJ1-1	ASSQENRGTEAF
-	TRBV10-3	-	ASRDRGRETQY
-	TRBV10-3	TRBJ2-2	AISDRTDIPGELF